This TCR beta chain came from a study of response to subunit inactivated influenza vaccine. TCRdb recomputed calls from the RT-PCR reads with MiXCR, one row per CDR3 protein. Found here are 650,000 to 850,000 distinct CDR3 sequences, over 11% of them singletons; the top ten hold 5.5% to 8%. The germline gives CDR1 MDHEN, CDR2 SYDVKM. The CDR3 is 17 residues long. The J segment lost 0 bases and the V segment lost 1 base, leaving 8 bases of the junction unmatched. This receptor was taken from a man over 45 who received an inactivated influenza vaccine. The chain employs TRBV28 and TRBJ2-7; 8 bases agree with TRBD1. This specimen consisted of PBMCs from blood, obtained less than 15 days before vaccination. CDR3 protein: CASSLLGRTGISYEQYF. The CDR3 region has the DNA TGTGCCAGCAGTTTATTGGGTAGGACAGGGATCTCCTACGAGCAGTACTTC.